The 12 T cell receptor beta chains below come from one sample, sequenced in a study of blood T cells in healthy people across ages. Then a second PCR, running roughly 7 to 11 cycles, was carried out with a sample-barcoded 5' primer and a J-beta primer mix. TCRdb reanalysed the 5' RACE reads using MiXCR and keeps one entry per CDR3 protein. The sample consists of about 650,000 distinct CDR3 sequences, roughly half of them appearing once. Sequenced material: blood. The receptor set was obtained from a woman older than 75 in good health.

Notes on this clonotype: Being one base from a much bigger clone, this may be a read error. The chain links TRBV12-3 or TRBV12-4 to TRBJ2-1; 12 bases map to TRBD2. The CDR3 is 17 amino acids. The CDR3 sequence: CASSYPRGLAGYKEQFF. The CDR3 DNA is TGTGCCAGCAGCTACCCCCGGGGACTAGCGGGTTACAAGGAGCAGTTCTTC.

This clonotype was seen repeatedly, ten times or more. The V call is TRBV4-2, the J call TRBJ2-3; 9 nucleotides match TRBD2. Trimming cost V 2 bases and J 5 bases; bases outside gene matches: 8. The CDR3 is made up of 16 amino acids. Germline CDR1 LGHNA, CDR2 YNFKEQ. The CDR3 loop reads CASSQRAGGPGDTQYF. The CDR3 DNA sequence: TGTGCCAGCAGCCAAAGGGCGGGGGGGCCCGGAGATACGCAGTATTTT.

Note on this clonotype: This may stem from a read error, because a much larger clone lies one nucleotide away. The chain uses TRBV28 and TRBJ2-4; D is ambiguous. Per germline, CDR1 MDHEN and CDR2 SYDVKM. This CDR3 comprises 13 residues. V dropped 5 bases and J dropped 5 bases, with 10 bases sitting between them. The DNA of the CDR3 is TGTGCCAGCAGTGGGTGGATCGAAAACATTCAGTACTTC. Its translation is CASSGWIENIQYF.

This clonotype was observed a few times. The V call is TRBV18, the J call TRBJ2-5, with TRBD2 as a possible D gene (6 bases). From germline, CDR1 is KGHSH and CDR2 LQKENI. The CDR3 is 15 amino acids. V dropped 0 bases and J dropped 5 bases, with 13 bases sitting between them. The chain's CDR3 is CASSPPAGRFETQYF. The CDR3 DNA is TGTGCCAGCTCACCACCAGCGGGCCGTTTTGAGACCCAGTACTTC.

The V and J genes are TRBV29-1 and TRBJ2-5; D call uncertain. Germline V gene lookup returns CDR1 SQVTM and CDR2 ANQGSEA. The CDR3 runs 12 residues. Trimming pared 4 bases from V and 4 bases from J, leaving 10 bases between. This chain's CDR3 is CSVVRGGETQYF. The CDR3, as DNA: TGCAGCGTTGTTCGAGGTGGAGAGACCCAGTACTTC.

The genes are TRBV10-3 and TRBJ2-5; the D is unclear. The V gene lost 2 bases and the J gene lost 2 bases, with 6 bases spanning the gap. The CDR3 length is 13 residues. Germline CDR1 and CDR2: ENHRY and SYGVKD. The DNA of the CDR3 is TGTGCCATCAGTGAGCGTGGACAAGAGACCCAGTACTTC. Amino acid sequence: CAISERGQETQYF.

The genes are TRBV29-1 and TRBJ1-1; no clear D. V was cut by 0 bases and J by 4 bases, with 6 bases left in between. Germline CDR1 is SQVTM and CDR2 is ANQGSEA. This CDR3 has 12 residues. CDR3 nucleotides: TGCAGCGTTGAAGAGGGTAGCACTGAAGCTTTCTTT. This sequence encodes CSVEEGSTEAFF. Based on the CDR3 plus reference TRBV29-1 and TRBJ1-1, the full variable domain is SAVISQKPSRDICQRGTSLTIQCQVDSQVTMMFWYRQQPGQSLTLIATANQGSEATYESGFVIDKFPISRPNLTFSTLTVSNMSPEDSSIYLCSVEEGSTEAFFGQGTRLTVV.

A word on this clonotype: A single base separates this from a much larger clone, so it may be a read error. The CDR3 coding sequence is TGCGCCAGCAGCGCGGGACAGGGGCTGGGAGAGACCCAGAACTTC. Its protein is CASSAGQGLGETQNF. The J gene is TRBJ2-5, the V gene TRBV4-3; 10 nucleotides agree with TRBD1. There are 15 residues in the CDR3. Germline CDR1 and CDR2: LGHNA and YSLEER.

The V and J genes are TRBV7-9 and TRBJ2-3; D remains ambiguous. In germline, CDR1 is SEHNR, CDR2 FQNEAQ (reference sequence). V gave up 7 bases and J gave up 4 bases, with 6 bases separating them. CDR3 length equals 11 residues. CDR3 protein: CASTRADTQYF. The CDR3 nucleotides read TGTGCCAGCACCCGCGCAGATACGCAGTATTTT. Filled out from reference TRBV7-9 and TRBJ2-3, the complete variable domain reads DTGVSQNPRHKITKRGQNVTFRCDPISEHNRLYWYRQTLGQGPEFLTYFQNEAQLEKSRLLSDRFSAERPKGSFSTLEIQRTEQGDSAMYLCASTRADTQYFGPGTRLTVL.

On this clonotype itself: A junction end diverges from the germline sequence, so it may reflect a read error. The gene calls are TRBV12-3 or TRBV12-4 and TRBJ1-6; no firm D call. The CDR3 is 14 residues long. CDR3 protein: CASRLGSCNSPLHF. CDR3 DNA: TGTGCCAGCCGACTGGGCTCCTGTAATTCACCCCTCCACTTT.

CDR3 sequence (DNA): TGTACCTACCTATTGATGGGTTCCCCAGTTTCTGGCTACACCTTC. This translates into CTYLLMGSPVSGYTF. The chain links TRBV30 to TRBJ1-2; D not resolved. The length of the CDR3 is 15 residues. Germline-derived CDR1 and CDR2 are GTSNPN and SVGIG (reference sequence).

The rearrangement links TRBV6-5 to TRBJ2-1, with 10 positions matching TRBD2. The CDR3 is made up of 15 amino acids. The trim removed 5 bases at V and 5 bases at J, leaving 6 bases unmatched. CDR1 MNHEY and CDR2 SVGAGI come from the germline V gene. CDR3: CASSTIAGGHNEQFF. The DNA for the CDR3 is TGTGCCAGCAGTACTATAGCGGGAGGCCACAATGAGCAGTTCTTC.